This TCR beta chain was recovered during a study of blood T cells in healthy people across ages (dated by TCRdb to the mid-2010s). A note on the overall study: In model experiments, template switching captured roughly one uniquely barcoded TCR beta cDNA molecule for every two T cells. Four age groups were formed from the donors: young (average approximately 15 years), middle-aged (roughly 38), aged (about 68) and long-lived (roughly 81). The study measured age-related changes in TCR beta repertoire diversity using deep sequencing normalized with unique cDNA molecular identifiers. To avoid experimental bias, donors of different ages were spread randomly across the sequencing lanes. Two additional independent replicas of 1 million unique cDNA reads from the same blood draw were analyzed for two donors (one aged 18 to 30 and one aged 80 or older).

The approximately 39 donors, aged about 6 to 95 years, were systemically healthy Caucasian individuals from Russia. Each donor gave 8 to 10 milliliters of peripheral blood, collected into EDTA-treated Vacutainer tubes. Ficoll-Paque density-gradient centrifugation was used to isolate PBMCs, with at least 7 million per sample. Trizol reagent was used to extract total RNA from PBMCs, with at least 5.5 micrograms per sample. For every donor, an aliquot of PBMCs went through flow cytometry to measure the percentages of naive CD45RAhigh/CD27high T cells. Cut back by 4 bases and 7 bases, the V and J ends lie 21 bases apart. The CDR3, cysteine through phenylalanine, is 15 amino acids long. Only CDR3 DNA is held: 45 bases, read in frame from base 1. According to the germline V gene, CDR1 reads SGHDT and CDR2 reads YYEEEE. About this clonotype itself: The clone's antigen remains unknown. No quality values exist for individual bases; no much larger clone is one base distant.

General study outcomes and caveats: Conclusive comparison of naive and antigen-experienced compartments was prevented by the profiling of bulk unsorted PBMCs. Estimates of total diversity based on one million sequenced T cells were considered lower bounds and underestimates. The percentage of naive T cells measured by flow cytometry correlated strongly with observed TCR beta diversity. Donor CMV infection status was unknown, potentially confounding age-related changes in expanded clonotypes. Compared with the aged group, more naive CD4+ T cells, fewer expanded clones and increased TCR diversity were shown by the long-lived group, suggesting age selection. As age increased, observed TCR beta diversity per million T cells dropped in a roughly linear way, and a significant reduction was already evident by age approximately 40.

Library generation was performed with 5' RACE. A second 7 to 11 cycle PCR used a sample-barcoded 5' primer and a J-beta primer mix. A template-switch 5' adaptor carrying 12 random nucleotides introduced a unique molecular identifier onto each TCR beta cDNA molecule. Each sample yielded at least 2.5 million CDR3-containing paired-end reads. All of the RNA was converted into first-strand cDNA using the Mint cDNA synthesis kit, with a TRBC-specific oligonucleotide serving as the primer. After uracil-DNA glycosylase treatment, a first 18-cycle PCR used universal primers M1SS and BC2_uni_R on all cDNA. The original pipeline was this. Normalization of each sample was performed by random selection of 1 million high-quality reads, each carrying a distinct molecular identifier. Reads with shared molecular identifiers were discarded instead of being binned into consensus sequences. CDR3 identification, clonotype clustering and error correction used MiTCR with a Q25 quality threshold and the strictest error-elimination algorithm. Lower-bound total TCR beta diversity was estimated with a nonparametric unseen species model using Euler transformation. TCRdb trimmed the raw reads at Q25, called clones with MiXCR and kept productive beta chains. CDR3 protein sequences are deduplicated, and each keeps its most common genes and DNA. TCRdb, rather than the study authors, made the V and J calls. The sample has fewer than 2,000,000 distinct CDR3 sequences on record, roughly two fifths of them singletons. Of the sample, 20% to 25% falls within the top ten clones.

The sequencing input was blood. The chain is made from TRBV5-6 and TRBJ2-7, and possibly TRBD2, on 5 matching bases. The source is a human donor in good health. CDR3 reads: CASSPGYGLTGEQYF. The DNA sequence is TGTGCCAGCAGCCCGGGGTACGGATTGACTGGGGAGCAGTACTTC.